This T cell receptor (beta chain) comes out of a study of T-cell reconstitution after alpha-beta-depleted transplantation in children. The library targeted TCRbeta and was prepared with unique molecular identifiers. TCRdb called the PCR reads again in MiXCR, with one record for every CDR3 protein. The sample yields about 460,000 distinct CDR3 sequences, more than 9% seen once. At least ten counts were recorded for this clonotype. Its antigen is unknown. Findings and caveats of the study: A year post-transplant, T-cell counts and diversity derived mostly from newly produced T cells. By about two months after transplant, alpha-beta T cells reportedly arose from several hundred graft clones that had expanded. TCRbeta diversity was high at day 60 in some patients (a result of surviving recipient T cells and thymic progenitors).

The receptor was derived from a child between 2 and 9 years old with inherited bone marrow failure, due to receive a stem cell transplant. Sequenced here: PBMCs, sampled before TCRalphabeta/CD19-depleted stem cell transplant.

The CDR3, as DNA: TGTGCCAGCAGTGACAGGGGCAGCACAGATACGCAGTATTTT. Translating it yields CASSDRGSTDTQYF. The chain uses TRBV12-3 or TRBV12-4 and TRBJ2-3, with TRBD1 matching over 8 bases. This CDR3 spans 14 amino acids. V dropped 5 bases and J dropped 0; count of bases not matched to a gene: 1.